This record covers a single T cell receptor (beta chain). This sample stems from a study of T-cell memory formation after mild COVID-19. CDR1 is MNHNS and CDR2 is SASEGT in the germline V gene. The CDR3 covers 12 residues. V lost 4 bases, J lost 7 bases, and 7 bases lay in between. 5'RACE primed at constant segments yielded TCR alpha and TCR beta cDNA libraries bearing sample barcodes and UMIs. Via MiXCR, TCRdb re-called the 5' RACE reads, giving one row per CDR3 protein. The sample lists hundreds of thousands of distinct CDR3 sequences, about 22% occurring once. The sequence was collected from an adult woman who had mild COVID-19 (a few samples of this study predate the infection). Cell type and time point are not known. The chain combines TRBV6-1 with TRBJ1-4; D is unclear. The specimen sequenced was PBMCs or a T cell subset sorted from them (not recorded which). The CDR3 DNA reads TGTGCCAGCAGTGCATACAGTGAAAAACTGTTTTTT. Translation: CASSAYSEKLFF.